This TCR beta chain was observed in a study of CD8+CD57+ T cells in acquired aplastic anemia. Study results and caveats: Patients and controls shared under 35 CD8+ CDR3 sequences, highly expressed in patients.

It was patients with CD8+CD57+ cell expansion by flow cytometry who were chosen for sequencing. Blood sampling was performed on the patients, and none of them had received therapy by then. Trimming removed 11 bases from V and 2 bases from J, with 16 bases in between. The CDR3 length is 13 residues. The germline V gene encodes CDR1 SNHLY and CDR2 FYNNEI. TCR beta VDJ and CDR3 profiling used genomic DNA as template. Each CDR3 protein gets one entry after TCRdb re-called the reads with MiXCR. The sample includes more than 150,000 distinct CDR3 sequences, about 50% seen only once; the top ten take 10% to 15%. Of note for this clonotype: Its antigen is not known.

The V call is TRBV2, the J call TRBJ2-7, with TRBD2 as a possible D gene (5 bases). The sequence was collected from a human donor with aplastic anemia. Sample: sorted CD4+, CD8+, or CD8+CD57+ T cells (not recorded which) from PBMCs. The CDR3 sequence is CAWGELEPYEQYF. In nucleotides, the CDR3 is TGTGCCTGGGGTGAACTAGAACCCTACGAGCAGTACTTC.